The 4 T cell receptor beta chains listed next were all sequenced from one sample in a study of T-cell reconstitution after alpha-beta-depleted transplantation in children. Whole-study results and caveats: Hyperexpanded clones declined; after one year, newly produced T cells mostly supplied diversity.

These receptors are not linked to any known antigen. It was with unique molecular identifiers that the TCRbeta library was prepared. TCRdb re-analysed the PCR reads in MiXCR, keeping a single row per CDR3 protein. The table lists around 300,000 distinct CDR3 sequences, 6.5% to 9% of them singletons. This specimen consisted of peripheral blood, obtained 360 days after TCRalphabeta/CD19-depleted stem cell transplant. These receptors originate from a female patient aged 2-9 years who had a stem cell transplant for Fanconi anemia, so the T cells may come from the graft donor.

This clonotype was recorded a few times. This chain connects TRBV20-1 to TRBJ1-3, with D possibly matching TRBD1 (5 bases). Trimming removed 1 base from V and 4 bases from J, with 5 bases in between. Germline CDR1 reads DFQATT; CDR2 reads SNEGSKA (reference sequence). The CDR3 is made up of 12 amino acids. Here the CDR3 reads CSARGGGNTIYF. CDR3 DNA sequence: TGCAGTGCTAGAGGGGGGGGAAACACCATATATTTT.

This clonotype was found many times. The gene calls are TRBV20-1 and TRBJ2-7; 11 nucleotides align to TRBD1. The germline V gene has CDR1 DFQATT and CDR2 SNEGSKA (reference sequence). The CDR3 runs 15 residues. Trimming took 6 bases from V and 2 from J; bases not matched to a gene: 9. In nucleotides, the CDR3 is TGCAGTGCAAGACGGGACAGGGGGTTAACCTACGAGCAGTACTTC. This encodes CSARRDRGLTYEQYF.

In this sample, this clonotype turned up many times. This chain uses TRBV12-3 or TRBV12-4 with TRBJ2-3, with 14 bases aligning to TRBD2. Losses at the gene ends were 0 bases for V and 3 bases for J; bases not matched to a gene: 5. This CDR3 spans 18 amino acids. The CDR3 is CASSLAGTSGGSTDTQYF. CDR3 bases: TGTGCCAGCAGTTTAGCCGGGACTAGCGGGGGAAGTACAGATACGCAGTATTTT.

This clonotype was recorded many times. The V and J genes are TRBV15 and TRBJ2-4, with TRBD2 identical over 13 bases. V lost 0 bases to trimming and J lost 2 bases; unmatched junction nucleotides: 16. The germline gives CDR1 LNHNV, CDR2 YYDKDF (reference sequence). The CDR3 extends over 22 amino acids. CDR3: CATSRDFRATSGGALTKNIQYF. The CDR3, as DNA: TGTGCCACCAGCAGAGATTTCAGGGCAACTAGCGGGGGGGCCTTAACCAAAAACATTCAGTACTTC.